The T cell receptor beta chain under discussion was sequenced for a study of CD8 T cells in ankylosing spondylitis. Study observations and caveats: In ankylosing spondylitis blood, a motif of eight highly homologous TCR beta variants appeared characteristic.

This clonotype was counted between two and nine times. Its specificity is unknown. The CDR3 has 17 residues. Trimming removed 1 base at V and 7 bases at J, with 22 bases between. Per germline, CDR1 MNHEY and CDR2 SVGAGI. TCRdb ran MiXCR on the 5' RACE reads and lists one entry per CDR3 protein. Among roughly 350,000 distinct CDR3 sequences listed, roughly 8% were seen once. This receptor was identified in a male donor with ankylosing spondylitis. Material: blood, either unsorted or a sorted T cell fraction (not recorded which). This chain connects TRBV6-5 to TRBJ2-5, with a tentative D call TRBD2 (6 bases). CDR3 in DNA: TGTGCCAGCAGTTACTTTTATGCTAGCGACGCTGGGGGGACCCAGTACTTC. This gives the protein CASSYFYASDAGGTQYF.